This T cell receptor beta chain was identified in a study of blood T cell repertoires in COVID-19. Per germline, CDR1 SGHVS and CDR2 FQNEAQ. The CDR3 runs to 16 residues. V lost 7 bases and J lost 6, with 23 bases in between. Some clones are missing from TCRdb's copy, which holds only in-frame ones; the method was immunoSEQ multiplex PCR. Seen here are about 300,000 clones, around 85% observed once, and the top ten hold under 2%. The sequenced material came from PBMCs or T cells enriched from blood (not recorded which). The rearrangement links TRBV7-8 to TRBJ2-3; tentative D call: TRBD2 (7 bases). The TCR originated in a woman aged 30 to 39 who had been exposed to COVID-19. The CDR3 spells CASMGGPPSRTDTQYF. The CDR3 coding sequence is TGTGCCAGCATGGGGGGGCCCCCCTCAAGGACCGATACGCAGTATTTT.